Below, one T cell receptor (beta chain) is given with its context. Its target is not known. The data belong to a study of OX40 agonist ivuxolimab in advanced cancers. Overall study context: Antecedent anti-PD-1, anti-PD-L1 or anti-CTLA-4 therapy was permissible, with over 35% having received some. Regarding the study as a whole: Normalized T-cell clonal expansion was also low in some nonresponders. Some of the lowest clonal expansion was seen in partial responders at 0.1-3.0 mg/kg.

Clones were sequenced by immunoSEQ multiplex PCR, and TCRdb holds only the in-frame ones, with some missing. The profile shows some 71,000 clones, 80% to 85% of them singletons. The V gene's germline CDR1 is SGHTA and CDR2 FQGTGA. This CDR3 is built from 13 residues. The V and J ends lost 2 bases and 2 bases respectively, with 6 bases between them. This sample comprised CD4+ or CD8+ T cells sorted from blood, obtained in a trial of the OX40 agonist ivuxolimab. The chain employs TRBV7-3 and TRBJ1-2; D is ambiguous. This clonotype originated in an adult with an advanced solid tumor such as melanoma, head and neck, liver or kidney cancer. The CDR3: CASSLGLNYGYTF. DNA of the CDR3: TGTGCCAGCAGCTTAGGCTTAAACTATGGCTACACCTTC. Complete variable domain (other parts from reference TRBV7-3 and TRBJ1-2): GAGVSQTPSNKVTEKGKYVELRCDPISGHTALYWYRQSLGQGPEFLIYFQGTGAADDSGLPNDRFFAVRPEGSVSTLKIQRTERGDSAVYLCASSLGLNYGYTFGSGTRLTVV.